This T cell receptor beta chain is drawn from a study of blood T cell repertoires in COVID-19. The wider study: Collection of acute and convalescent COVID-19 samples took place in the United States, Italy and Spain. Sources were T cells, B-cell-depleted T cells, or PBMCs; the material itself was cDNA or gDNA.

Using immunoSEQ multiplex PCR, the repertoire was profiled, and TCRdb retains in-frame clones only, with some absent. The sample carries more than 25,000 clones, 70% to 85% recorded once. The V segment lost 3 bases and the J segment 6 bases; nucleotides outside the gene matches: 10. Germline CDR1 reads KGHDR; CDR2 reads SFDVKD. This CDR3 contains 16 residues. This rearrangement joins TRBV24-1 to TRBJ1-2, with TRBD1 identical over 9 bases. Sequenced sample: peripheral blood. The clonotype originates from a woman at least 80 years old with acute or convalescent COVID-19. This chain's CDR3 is CATSDGGPGTGNGYTF. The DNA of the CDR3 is TGTGCCACCAGTGATGGTGGCCCCGGGACAGGGAATGGCTACACCTTC.